This T cell receptor beta chain is drawn from a study of post-analysis software for immune sequencing data. Study results and caveats: With TRBV5-6, TRBV5-1 and TRBV20-1 included, roughly five TRBV segments were more frequent in patients than in controls. By F measure, strong co-clustering occurred among samples prepared in the same batch.

This CDR3 is built from 14 residues. Germline CDR1 is SQVTM and CDR2 is ANQGSEA. This clonotype occurred once. The antigen remains undetermined. One end of the junction is discordant with germline, which a read error may explain. Unique molecular identifiers had been added to the TCR beta cDNA libraries. TCRdb used MiXCR to reprocess the PCR reads, holding one entry per CDR3 protein. Of approximately 440,000 distinct CDR3 sequences listed, 40% to 55% are singletons. This rearrangement joins TRBV29-1 to TRBJ2-3, with TRBD2 matching over 7 bases. The specimen was blood. The TCR comes from a girl aged 10-17 years with multiple sclerosis. This CDR3 reads CSVRIAGFTGTQYF. CDR3 bases: TGCAGCGTTCGGATAGCGGGTTTCACAGGTACGCAGTATTTT.